Listed below are T cell receptor beta chains from one sample, sequenced in a study of control samples from healthy donors and cancer patients. Clones were sequenced by immunoSEQ multiplex PCR, and TCRdb holds only the in-frame ones, with some missing. Altogether 400,000 to 450,000 clones are present, more than 80% being singletons, with the ten largest covering 5% to 8%. The sequenced sample was PBMCs. Receptor source: a man aged 35 to 55 with head and neck cancer. Each CDR3 is given without its conserved first and last residue. The order of the fields is V gene, J gene, CDR3 protein.

v_call: TRBV7-9; j_call: TRBJ2-7; cdr3_aa: ASSLGQVTYEQY
v_call: TRBV15; j_call: TRBJ1-1; cdr3_aa: ATRTGRRNTEAF
v_call: TRBV3-1/TRBV3-2; j_call: TRBJ2-5; cdr3_aa: ASSQDRGETQY
v_call: TRBV7-8; j_call: TRBJ2-7; cdr3_aa: ASSSTGEQY
v_call: TRBV6-1; j_call: TRBJ2-1; cdr3_aa: ASSARLAGVDYNEQF
v_call: TRBV7-2; j_call: TRBJ2-5; cdr3_aa: ASSLAPGAGETQY
v_call: TRBV9; j_call: TRBJ1-2; cdr3_aa: ASSYSGQGAKR
v_call: TRBV7-3; j_call: TRBJ2-7; cdr3_aa: ASSSEHGAYEQY
v_call: TRBV19; j_call: TRBJ1-2; cdr3_aa: ASSFPAGTAYGYT
v_call: TRBV6-5; j_call: TRBJ2-2; cdr3_aa: ASRKGLAGGTEF